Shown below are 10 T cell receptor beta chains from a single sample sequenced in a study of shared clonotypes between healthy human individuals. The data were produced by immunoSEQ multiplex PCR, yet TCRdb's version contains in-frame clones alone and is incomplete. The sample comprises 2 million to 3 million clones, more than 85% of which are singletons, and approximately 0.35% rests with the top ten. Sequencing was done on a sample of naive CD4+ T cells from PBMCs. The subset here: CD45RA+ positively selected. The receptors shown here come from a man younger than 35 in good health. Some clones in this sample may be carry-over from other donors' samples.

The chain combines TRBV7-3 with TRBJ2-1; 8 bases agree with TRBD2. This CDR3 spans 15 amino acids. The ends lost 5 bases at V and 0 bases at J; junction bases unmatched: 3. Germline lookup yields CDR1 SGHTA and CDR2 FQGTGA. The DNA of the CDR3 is TGTGCCAGCAGCCTAGCGGGCCCCTCCTACAATGAGCAGTTCTTC. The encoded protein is CASSLAGPSYNEQFF.

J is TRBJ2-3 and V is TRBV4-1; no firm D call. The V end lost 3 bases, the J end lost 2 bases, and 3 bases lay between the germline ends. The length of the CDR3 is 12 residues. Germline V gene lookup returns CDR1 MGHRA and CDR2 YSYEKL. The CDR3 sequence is CASSHPTDTQYF. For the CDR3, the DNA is TGCGCCAGCAGCCACCCCACAGATACGCAGTATTTT.

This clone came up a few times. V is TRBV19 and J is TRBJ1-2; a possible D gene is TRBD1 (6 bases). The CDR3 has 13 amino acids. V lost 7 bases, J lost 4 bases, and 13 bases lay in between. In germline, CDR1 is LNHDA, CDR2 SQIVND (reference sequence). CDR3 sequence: CASMSGHAYGYTF. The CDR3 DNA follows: TGTGCCAGTATGTCGGGACATGCCTATGGCTACACCTTC.

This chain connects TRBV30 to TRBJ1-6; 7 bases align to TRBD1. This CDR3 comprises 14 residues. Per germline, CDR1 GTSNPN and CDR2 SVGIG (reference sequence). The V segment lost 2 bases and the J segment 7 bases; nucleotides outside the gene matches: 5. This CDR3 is CAWSRGGENSPLHF. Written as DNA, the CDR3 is TGTGCCTGGAGTAGAGGGGGCGAGAATTCACCCCTCCACTTT. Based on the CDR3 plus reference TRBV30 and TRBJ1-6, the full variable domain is SQTIHQWPATLVQPVGSPLSLECTVEGTSNPNLYWYRQAAGRGLQLLFYSVGIGQISSEVPQNLSASRPQDRQFILSSKKLLLSDSGFYLCAWSRGGENSPLHFGNGTRLTVT.

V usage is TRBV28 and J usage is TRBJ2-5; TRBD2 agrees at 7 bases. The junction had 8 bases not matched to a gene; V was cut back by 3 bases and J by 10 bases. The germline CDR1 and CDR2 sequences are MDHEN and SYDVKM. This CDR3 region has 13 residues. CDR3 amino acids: CASSFLPAGDQYF. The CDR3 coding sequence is TGTGCCAGCAGTTTCCTCCCCGCGGGGGACCAGTACTTC.

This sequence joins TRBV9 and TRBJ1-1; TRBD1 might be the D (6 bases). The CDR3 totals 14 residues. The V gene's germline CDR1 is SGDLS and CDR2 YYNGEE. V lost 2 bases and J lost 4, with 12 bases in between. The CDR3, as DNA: TGTGCCAGCAGCGTGTCAGGGGAGACCACTGAAGCTTTCTTT. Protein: CASSVSGETTEAFF.

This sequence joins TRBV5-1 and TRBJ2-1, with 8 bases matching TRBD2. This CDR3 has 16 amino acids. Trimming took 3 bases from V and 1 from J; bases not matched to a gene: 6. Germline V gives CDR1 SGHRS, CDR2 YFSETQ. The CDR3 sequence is CASSSGPGGSYNEQFF. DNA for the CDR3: TGCGCCAGCAGCTCGGGCCCGGGAGGGTCCTACAATGAGCAGTTCTTC. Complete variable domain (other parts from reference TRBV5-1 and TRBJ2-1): KAGVTQTPRYLIKTRGQQVTLSCSPISGHRSVSWYQQTPGQGLQFLFEYFSETQRNKGNFPGRFSGRQFSNSRSEMNVSTLELGDSALYLCASSSGPGGSYNEQFFGPGTRLTVL.

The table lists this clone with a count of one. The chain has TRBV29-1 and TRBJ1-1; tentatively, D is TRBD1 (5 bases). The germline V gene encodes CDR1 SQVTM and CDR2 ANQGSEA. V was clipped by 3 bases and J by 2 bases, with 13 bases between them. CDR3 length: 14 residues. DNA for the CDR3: TGCAGCGTTGACTGGGACCAACGTAACACTGAAGCTTTCTTT. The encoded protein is CSVDWDQRNTEAFF.

The CDR3 here is CASSLPGTGDTDTQYF. The CDR3 DNA reads TGTGCCAGCAGTTTGCCCGGGACAGGAGACACAGATACGCAGTATTTT. The chain joins TRBV28 to TRBJ2-3; 8 bases are shared with TRBD1. The germline gives CDR1 MDHEN, CDR2 SYDVKM. V trimming: 3 bases; J trimming: 2 bases; junction bases outside the gene matches: 7. The CDR3 is 16 amino acids. Full variable domain (rest looked up from reference TRBV28 and TRBJ2-3): DVKVTQSSRYLVKRTGEKVFLECVQDMDHENMFWYRQDPGLGLRLIYFSYDVKMKEKGDIPEGYSVSREKKERFSLILESASTNQTSMYLCASSLPGTGDTDTQYFGPGTRLTVL.

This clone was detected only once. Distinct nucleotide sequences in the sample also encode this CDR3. The CDR3 coding sequence is TGTGCCAGCTCACCACCCGCCGTCTCTGGAAACACCATATATTTT. Residues: CASSPPAVSGNTIYF. The chain uses TRBV18 and TRBJ1-3; D gene uncertain. Germline lookup yields CDR1 KGHSH and CDR2 LQKENI. V was clipped by 0 bases and J by 0 bases, with 6 bases between them. The CDR3 spans 15 residues. The variable domain in full, with the rest retrieved from reference TRBV18 and TRBJ1-3, is NAGVMQNPRHLVRRRGQEARLRCSPMKGHSHVYWYRQLPEEGLKFMVYLQKENIIDESGMPKERFSAEFPKEGPSILRIQQVVRGDSAAYFCASSPPAVSGNTIYFGEGSWLTVV.